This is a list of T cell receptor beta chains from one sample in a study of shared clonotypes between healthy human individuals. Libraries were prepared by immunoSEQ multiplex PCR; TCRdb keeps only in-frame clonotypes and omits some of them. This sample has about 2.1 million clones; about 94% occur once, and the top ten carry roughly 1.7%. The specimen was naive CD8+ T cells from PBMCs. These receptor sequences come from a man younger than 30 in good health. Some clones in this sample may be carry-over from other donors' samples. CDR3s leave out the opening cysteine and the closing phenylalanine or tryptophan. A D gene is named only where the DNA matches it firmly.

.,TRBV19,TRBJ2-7,ASKGGNAAEQY
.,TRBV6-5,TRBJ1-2,ASSYKGDGYT
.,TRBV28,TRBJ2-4,ASNPDLAKNIQY
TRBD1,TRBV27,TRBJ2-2,ASTFVDRTGELF
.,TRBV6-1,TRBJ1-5,ASSEEVGGGGNQPQH
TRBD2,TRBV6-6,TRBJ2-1,ASSYSRASGDNEQF
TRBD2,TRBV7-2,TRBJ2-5,ASSLPGLAEVGETQY
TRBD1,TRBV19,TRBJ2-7,ATKGPRTGAYEQY
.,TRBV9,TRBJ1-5,ASSRGPGMGQPQH
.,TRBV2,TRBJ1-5,ASSQGQPQH
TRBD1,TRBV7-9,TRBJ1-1,ASSLQGAMNTEAF
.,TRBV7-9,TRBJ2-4,ASSTNTKLRGDRLNIQY
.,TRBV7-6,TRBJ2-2,ASSLVAQGPLREELF
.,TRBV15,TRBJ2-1,ATRWTASNEQF
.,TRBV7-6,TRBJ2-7,ASSWARGQSSYEQY
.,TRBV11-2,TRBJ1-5,ASSLDGRDNQPQH
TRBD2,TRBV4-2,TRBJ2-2,ASSLGGGLYTGELF
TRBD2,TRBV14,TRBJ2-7,ASSQEGVGLARPEQY
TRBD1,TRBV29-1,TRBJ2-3,SVPGQGGTDTQY
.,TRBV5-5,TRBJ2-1,ASRPFPGNSYNEQF
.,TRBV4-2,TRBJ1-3,ASSQEFFPQATGNTIY
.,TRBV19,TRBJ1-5,ASSMAGLSNQPQH
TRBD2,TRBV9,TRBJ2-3,ASSTTSGRPTDTQY
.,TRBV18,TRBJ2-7,ASSTADYEQY
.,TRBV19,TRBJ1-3,ASSIRDGYTIY
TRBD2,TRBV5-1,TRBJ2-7,ASSPSVAGAKSYEQY
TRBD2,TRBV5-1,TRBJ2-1,ASSFRLAGPGYEQF
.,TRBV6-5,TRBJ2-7,ASRDGSYEQY
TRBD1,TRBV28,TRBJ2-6,ASSLELETGELSGANVLT
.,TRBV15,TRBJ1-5,ATSRDGSDSNQPQH
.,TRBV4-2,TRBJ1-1,ASSQVGAGDTEAF
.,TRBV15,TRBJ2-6,ATSRDYSGANVLT
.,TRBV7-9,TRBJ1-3,ASSPQWVGENTIY
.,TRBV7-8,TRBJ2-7,ASSLEGRVGDEQY
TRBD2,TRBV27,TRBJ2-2,ASNLAGGHTGELF
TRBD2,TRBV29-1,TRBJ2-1,SVQPAGASLYNEQF
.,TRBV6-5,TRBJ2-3,ALRVEDTQY
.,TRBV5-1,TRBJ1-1,ASSWGGSSRAPNTEAF
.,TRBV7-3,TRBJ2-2,ASSPGDLSPGELF
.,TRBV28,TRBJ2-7,ASRPTGLPYEQY
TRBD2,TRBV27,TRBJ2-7,ASRVAGGPHEQY
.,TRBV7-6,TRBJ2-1,ASSSTDRQVYNEQF
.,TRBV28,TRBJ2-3,ASSSRAIITDTQY
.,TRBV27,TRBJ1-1,ASRTGNTEAF
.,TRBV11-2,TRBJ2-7,ASSPRRTGSYEQY
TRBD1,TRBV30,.,AWRDRDRVYHEQY
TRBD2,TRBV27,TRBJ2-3,ASGSSGVFTDTQY
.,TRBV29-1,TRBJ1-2,SVLNRENGYT
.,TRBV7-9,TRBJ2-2,ASSQGLPGELF
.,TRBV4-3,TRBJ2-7,ASSQDNREQY
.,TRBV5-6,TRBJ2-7,ASSWGARGEQY
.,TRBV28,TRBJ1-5,ASSSRQPSNQPQH
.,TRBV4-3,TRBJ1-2,ASSQGRAYT